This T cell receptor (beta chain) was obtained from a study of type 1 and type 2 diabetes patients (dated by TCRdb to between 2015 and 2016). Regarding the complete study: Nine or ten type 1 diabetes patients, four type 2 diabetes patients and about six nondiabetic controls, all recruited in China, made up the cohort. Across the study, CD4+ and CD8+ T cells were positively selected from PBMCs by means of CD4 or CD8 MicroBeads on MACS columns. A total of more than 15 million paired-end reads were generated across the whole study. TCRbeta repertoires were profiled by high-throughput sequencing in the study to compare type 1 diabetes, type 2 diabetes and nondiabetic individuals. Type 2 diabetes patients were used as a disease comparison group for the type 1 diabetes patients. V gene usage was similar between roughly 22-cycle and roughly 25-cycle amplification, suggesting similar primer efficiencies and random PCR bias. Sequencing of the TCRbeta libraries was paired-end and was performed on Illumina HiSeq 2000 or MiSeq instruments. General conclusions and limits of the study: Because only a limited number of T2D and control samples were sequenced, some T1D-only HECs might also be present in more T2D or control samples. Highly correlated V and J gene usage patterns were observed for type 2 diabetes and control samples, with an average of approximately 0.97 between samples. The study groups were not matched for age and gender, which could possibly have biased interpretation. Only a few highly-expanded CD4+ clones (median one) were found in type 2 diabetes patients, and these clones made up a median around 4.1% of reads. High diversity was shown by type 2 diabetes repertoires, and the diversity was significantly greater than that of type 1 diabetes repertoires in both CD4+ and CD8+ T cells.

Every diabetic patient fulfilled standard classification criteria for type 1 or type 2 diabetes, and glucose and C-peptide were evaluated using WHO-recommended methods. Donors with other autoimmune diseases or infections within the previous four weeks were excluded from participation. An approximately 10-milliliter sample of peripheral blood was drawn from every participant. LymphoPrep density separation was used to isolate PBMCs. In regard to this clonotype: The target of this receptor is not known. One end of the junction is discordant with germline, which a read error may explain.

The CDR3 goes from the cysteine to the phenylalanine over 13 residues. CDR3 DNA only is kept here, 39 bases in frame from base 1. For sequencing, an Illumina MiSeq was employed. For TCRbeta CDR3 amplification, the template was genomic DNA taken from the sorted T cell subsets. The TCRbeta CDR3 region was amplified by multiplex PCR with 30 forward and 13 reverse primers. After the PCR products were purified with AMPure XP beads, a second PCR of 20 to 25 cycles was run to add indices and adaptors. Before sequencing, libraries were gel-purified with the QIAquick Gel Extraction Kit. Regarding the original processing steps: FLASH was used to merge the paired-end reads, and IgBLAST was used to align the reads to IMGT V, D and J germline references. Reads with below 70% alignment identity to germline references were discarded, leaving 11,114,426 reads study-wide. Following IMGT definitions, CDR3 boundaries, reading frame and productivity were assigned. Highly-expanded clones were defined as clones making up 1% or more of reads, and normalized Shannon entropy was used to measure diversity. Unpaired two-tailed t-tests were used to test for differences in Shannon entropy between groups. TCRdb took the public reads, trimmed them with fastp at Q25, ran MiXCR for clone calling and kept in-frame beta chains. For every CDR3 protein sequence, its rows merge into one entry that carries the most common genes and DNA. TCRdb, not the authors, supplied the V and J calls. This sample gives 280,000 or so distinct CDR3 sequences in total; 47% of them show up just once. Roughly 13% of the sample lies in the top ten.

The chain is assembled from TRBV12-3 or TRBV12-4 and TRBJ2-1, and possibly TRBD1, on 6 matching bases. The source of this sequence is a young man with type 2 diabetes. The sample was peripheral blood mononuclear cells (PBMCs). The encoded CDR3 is CATTYRDPNEQSF. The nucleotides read TGTGCCACCACTTACAGGGACCCCAATGAGCAGTCCTTC.